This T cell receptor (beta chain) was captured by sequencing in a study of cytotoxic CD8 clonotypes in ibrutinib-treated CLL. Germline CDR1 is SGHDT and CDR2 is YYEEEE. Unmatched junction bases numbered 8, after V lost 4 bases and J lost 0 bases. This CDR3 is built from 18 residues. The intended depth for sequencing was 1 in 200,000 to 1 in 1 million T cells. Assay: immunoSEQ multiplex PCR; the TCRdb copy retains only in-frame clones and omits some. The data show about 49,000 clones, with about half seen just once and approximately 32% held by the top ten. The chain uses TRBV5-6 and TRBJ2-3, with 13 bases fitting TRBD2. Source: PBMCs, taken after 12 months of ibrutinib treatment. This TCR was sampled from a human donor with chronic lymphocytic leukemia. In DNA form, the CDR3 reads TGTGCCAGCAGCCCAGGGACTAGCGGGGCCCTGAGCACAGATACGCAGTATTTT. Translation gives CASSPGTSGALSTDTQYF.